Included here is one T cell receptor beta chain sequence, with context. CDR3 size: 15 residues. The V segment lost 4 bases and the J segment 9 bases; nucleotides outside the gene matches: 12. Germline CDR1 MNHEY, CDR2 SVGAGI. The data derive from a study of T cell responses to AZD1222 COVID-19 vaccine. TCRdb's table, derived via immunoSEQ multiplex PCR, lists solely in-frame clones and lacks some. The data show 100,000 to 110,000 clones, about 87% seen once. The chain has TRBV6-5 and TRBJ2-1, with TRBD1 matching over 7 bases. This clonotype was obtained from an adult in good health. The source material was peripheral blood, sampled on day 0 of MenACWY control vaccination. In DNA, the CDR3 is TGTGCCAGCAGTTCTGGACAGGCAGGATCCCGTGAGCAGTTCTTC. It encodes CASSSGQAGSREQFF.